The 16 T cell receptor beta chains below come from one sample, sequenced in a study of cytomegalovirus exposure and HLA in healthy donors. Primers for the PCR totalled 60 Vbeta and 13 Jbeta. TCRdb keeps only in-frame clones here, not all; method: immunoSEQ multiplex PCR. The sample contains 150,000 or so clones, about three quarters of which appear only once. Source material: PBMCs. Every receptor here comes from a man aged 30 to 45 in good health and CMV-seropositive.

This clone turned up a few times. V is TRBV6-5 and J is TRBJ2-1, with TRBD2 matching 11 bases. After removal of 5 bases from V and 4 bases from J, the junction contained 4 bases not matched to a gene. CDR1 and CDR2 (germline): MNHEY, SVGAGI. This CDR3 contains 15 residues. The CDR3 loop reads CASSPGTSGYNEQFF. Here the CDR3 DNA reads TGTGCCAGCAGTCCCGGGACTAGCGGATACAATGAGCAGTTCTTC.

The chain combines TRBV27 with TRBJ2-1; D gene ambiguous. CDR3 length: 13 amino acids. Germline V gene sequence: CDR1 MNHEY, CDR2 SMNVEV (reference sequence). V lost 6 bases and J 5 bases, leaving 11 bases between the germline ends. DNA of the CDR3: TGTGCCAGCAGCGTAGCAAGGAACAATGAGCAGTTCTTC. It yields the protein CASSVARNNEQFF.

The rearrangement joins TRBV19 to TRBJ1-1; 9 bases line up with TRBD1. V was clipped by 4 bases and J by 5 bases; unmatched bases: 2. Germline values: CDR1 LNHDA, CDR2 SQIVND (reference sequence). The CDR3 is 13 residues long. The CDR3 sequence: CASSTDRGTEAFF. For the CDR3, the DNA is TGTGCCAGTAGTACAGACAGGGGGACTGAAGCTTTCTTT.

This chain joins TRBV9 and TRBJ2-3; 9 positions agree with TRBD2. The CDR3 covers 16 residues. Trimming took 6 bases from V and 4 from J; bases not matched to a gene: 12. The germline V gene has CDR1 SGDLS and CDR2 YYNGEE. The CDR3 reads CASTSGAGGPADTQYF. Written as DNA, the CDR3 is TGTGCCAGCACCTCGGGGGCGGGAGGGCCGGCAGATACGCAGTATTTT. The full variable domain, with the rest looked up from reference TRBV9 and TRBJ2-3, is DSGVTQTPKHLITATGQRVTLRCSPRSGDLSVYWYQQSLDQGLQFLIQYYNGEERAKGNILERFSAQQFPDLHSELNLSSLELGDSALYFCASTSGAGGPADTQYFGPGTRLTVL.

The count of this clone is one. V gene TRBV11-3 combines with J gene TRBJ2-7; TRBD2 aligns across 10 bases. Looked up from germline, CDR1 is SGHNT and CDR2 is YENEEA. The CDR3 runs to 18 residues. V trimming: 0 bases; J trimming: 0 bases; junction bases outside the gene matches: 8. This CDR3 is CASSLDKREGLGSYEQYF. The CDR3 DNA reads as TGTGCCAGCAGCTTAGATAAGCGGGAGGGCCTCGGCTCCTACGAGCAGTACTTC.

CDR3 sequence reads: CAWSVTGDEAFF. The DNA of the CDR3 is TGTGCCTGGAGTGTAACAGGCGATGAAGCTTTCTTT. This rearrangement joins TRBV30 to TRBJ1-1; D possibly corresponds to TRBD1 (5 bases). There are 12 residues in the CDR3. CDR1 GTSNPN and CDR2 SVGIG come from the germline V gene (reference sequence). The V end was cut by 0 bases, the J end by 7 bases, with 9 bases between.

V is TRBV5-1 and J is TRBJ2-3; 13 bases line up with TRBD2. The CDR3 spans 18 residues. V was pared by 4 bases and J by 6 bases, with 14 bases of the junction left unmatched. CDR1 and CDR2 from the germline V gene are SGHRS and YFSETQ. CDR3 nucleotide sequence: TGCGCCAGCAGCCCAGGACTAGCGGGAGCCCTTCGAAGGGATACGCAGTATTTT. It specifies CASSPGLAGALRRDTQYF.

V is TRBV7-9 and J is TRBJ2-7; D may be TRBD1 (5 bases). V shed 4 bases and J shed 3 bases, with 13 bases lying between them. The CDR3 has 14 amino acids. The germline V gene has CDR1 SEHNR and CDR2 FQNEAQ (reference sequence). The CDR3 is CASSSFRTSYEQYF. The CDR3 DNA reads as TGTGCCAGCAGCTCGTTTAGGACAAGCTACGAGCAGTACTTC.

The CDR3 is CAWGQGSQAPGANVLTF. For the CDR3, the DNA is TGTGCCTGGGGTCAGGGTTCCCAAGCCCCTGGGGCCAACGTCCTGACTTTC. The rearrangement joins TRBV30 to TRBJ2-6; weak D call: TRBD1 (5 bases). The CDR3 extends over 17 amino acids. CDR1 GTSNPN and CDR2 SVGIG come from the germline V gene (reference sequence). Deletions cut 5 bases from V and 2 bases from J, with 19 bases between.

V gene TRBV19 combines with J gene TRBJ1-5; D remains ambiguous. The CDR3 has 17 amino acids. Trimming cost V 5 bases and J 3 bases, with 20 bases left between them. Germline V lookup: CDR1 LNHDA, CDR2 SQIVND (reference sequence). The CDR3 region is CASSSPEGAEPNQPQHF. Here the CDR3 DNA reads TGTGCCAGTAGTTCCCCCGAGGGCGCTGAGCCCAATCAGCCCCAGCATTTT. The full variable domain, in which reference TRBV19 and TRBJ1-5 provide the parts outside the CDR3, is DGGITQSPKYLFRKEGQNVTLSCEQNLNHDAMYWYRQDPGQGLRLIYYSQIVNDFQKGDIAEGYSVSREKKESFPLTVTSAQKNPTAFYLCASSSPEGAEPNQPQHFGDGTRLSIL.

This clone was counted a few times. This chain links TRBV7-9 with TRBJ2-7, with D possibly matching TRBD1 (6 bases). The CDR3 length is 15 residues. Per the germline V gene, CDR1 is SEHNR and CDR2 is FQNEAQ (reference sequence). Trimming took off 0 bases at V and 6 bases at J, with 15 bases between the two ends. The CDR3 reads CASSLAPPGAGEQYF. CDR3 coding DNA: TGTGCCAGCAGCTTAGCACCCCCAGGGGCGGGCGAGCAGTACTTC.

The chain joins TRBV20-1 to TRBJ1-1; the D is unclear. The CDR3 is 11 amino acids. V lost 3 bases to trimming and J lost 7 bases, with 9 bases between them. Germline V gene lookup returns CDR1 DFQATT and CDR2 SNEGSKA (reference sequence). The CDR3 is CSASREVEAFF. In nucleotides, the CDR3 is TGCAGTGCTAGCCGGGAGGTTGAAGCTTTCTTT.

The chain carries TRBV4-1 and TRBJ2-1, with TRBD2 matching 9 bases. CDR1 is MGHRA, CDR2 YSYEKL, per germline. Germline trimming cut 4 bases from V and 1 base from J; bases unmatched to any gene: 5. The CDR3 is 16 amino acids. The CDR3 coding sequence is TGCGCCAGCAGCCGATCTAGCGGGATGTCCTACAATGAGCAGTTCTTC. The encoded protein is CASSRSSGMSYNEQFF.

This sequence joins TRBV7-9 and TRBJ1-1; no clear D. V was clipped by 1 base and J by 6 bases, with 12 bases between them. The CDR3 is made up of 14 amino acids. The germline CDR1 and CDR2 sequences are SEHNR and FQNEAQ (reference sequence). Here the CDR3 DNA reads TGTGCCAGCAGCTTAGTTGGAGGGAGCTCTGAAGCTTTCTTT. Amino acid sequence: CASSLVGGSSEAFF.

The gene calls are TRBV28 and TRBJ1-1, with D uncertain. Trimming took off 7 bases at V and 1 base at J, with 10 bases between the two ends. CDR1 MDHEN and CDR2 SYDVKM come from the germline V gene. The CDR3 spans 13 residues. In nucleotides, the CDR3 is TGTGCCAGCATCGGGTTACAGAACACTGAAGCTTTCTTT. This codes for CASIGLQNTEAFF.

CDR3 region: CASSFDRGIQETQYF. DNA for the CDR3: TGTGCCAGCAGCTTCGACAGGGGGATCCAAGAGACCCAGTACTTC. The rearrangement joins TRBV7-7 to TRBJ2-5, with 9 bases fitting TRBD1. Unmatched junction bases numbered 3, after V lost 3 bases and J lost 1 base. The CDR3 is 15 residues long. Germline V gene data show CDR1 as SSHAT and CDR2 as FNYEAQ (reference sequence).